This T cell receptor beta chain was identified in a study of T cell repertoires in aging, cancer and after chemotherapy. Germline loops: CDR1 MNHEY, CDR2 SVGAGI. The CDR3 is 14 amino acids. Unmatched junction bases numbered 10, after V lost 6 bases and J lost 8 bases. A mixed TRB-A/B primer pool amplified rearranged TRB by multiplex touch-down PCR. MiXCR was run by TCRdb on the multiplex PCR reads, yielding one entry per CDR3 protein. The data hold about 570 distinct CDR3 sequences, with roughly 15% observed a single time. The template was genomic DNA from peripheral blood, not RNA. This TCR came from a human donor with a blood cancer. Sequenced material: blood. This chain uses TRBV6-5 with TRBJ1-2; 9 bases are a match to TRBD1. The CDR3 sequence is CASRPDRGTKGYTF. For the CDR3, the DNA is TGTGCCAGCAGACCCGACAGGGGGACAAAAGGCTACACCTTC.